This T cell receptor beta chain was profiled in a study of OX40 agonist ivuxolimab in advanced cancers. Findings and caveats of the study: Antigen specificity remained undetermined for the expanded peripheral T cells. Clonal expansion was seen in CD4+ and CD8+ blood T cells by week 6 at 0.1 to 3.0 mg/kg.

Using immunoSEQ multiplex PCR, the repertoire was profiled, and TCRdb retains in-frame clones only, with some absent. The table includes roughly 25,000 clones, 75% to 85% detected once. V was clipped by 5 bases and J by 8 bases; unmatched bases: 2. The CDR3 is 12 amino acids. Germline loops: CDR1 SGHTA, CDR2 FQGNSA. Turning to this clone: Antigen specificity is unknown.

On cycle 4 day 1 and cycle 7 day 1, as well as at baseline, blood was sampled. Sample: CD4+ or CD8+ T cells sorted from blood, taken in a trial of the OX40 agonist ivuxolimab. The rearrangement uses TRBV7-2 and TRBJ1-2; 10 nucleotides match TRBD1. This TCR derives from an adult with an advanced solid tumor such as melanoma, head and neck, liver or kidney cancer. The CDR3 loop reads CASSGQGGGYTF. The CDR3 region has the DNA TGTGCCAGCAGCGGACAGGGGGGCGGCTACACCTTC.